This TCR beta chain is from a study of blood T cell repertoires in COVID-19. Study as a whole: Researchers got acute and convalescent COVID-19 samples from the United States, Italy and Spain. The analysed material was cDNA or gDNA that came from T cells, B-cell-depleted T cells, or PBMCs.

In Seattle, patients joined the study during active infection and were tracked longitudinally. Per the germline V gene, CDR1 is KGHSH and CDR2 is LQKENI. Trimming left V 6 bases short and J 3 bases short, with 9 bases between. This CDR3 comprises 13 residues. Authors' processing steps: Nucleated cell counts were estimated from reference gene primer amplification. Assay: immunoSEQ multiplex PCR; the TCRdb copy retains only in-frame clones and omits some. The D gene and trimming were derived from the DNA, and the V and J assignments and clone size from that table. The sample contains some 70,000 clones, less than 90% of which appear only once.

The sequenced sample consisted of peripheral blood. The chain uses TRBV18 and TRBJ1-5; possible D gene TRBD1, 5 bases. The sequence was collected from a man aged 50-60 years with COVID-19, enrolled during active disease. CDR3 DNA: TGTGCCAGCTCGAGACAGCTCAATCAGCCCCAGCATTTT. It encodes CASSRQLNQPQHF.